These 32 T cell receptor beta chains came from one sample sequenced in a study of blood T cell dynamics during melanoma immunotherapy. Described time point: week 3, after first cycle of checkpoint inhibitor. Generated by immunoSEQ multiplex PCR, the TCRdb table keeps only in-frame clones and is missing some. This sample carries under 9,500 clones, 87% of them seen once, and the ten largest clones take 6.3%. Sequences were derived from blood, sampled from a patient treated with checkpoint blockade. Receptors were obtained from a human donor with melanoma.

The chain is built from TRBV7-2 and TRBJ2-3; D is uncertain. Germline CDR1 is SGHTA and CDR2 is FQGNSA. V lost 5 bases and J lost 7, with 16 bases in between. The CDR3 totals 14 residues. The CDR3 spells CASSRPEQAYTQYF. DNA of the CDR3: TGTGCCAGCAGCCGTCCTGAGCAAGCATATACGCAGTATTTT.

CDR3 coding DNA: TGTGCCATCAGTGAGGGGACAGGGAGAGCCGGGGAGCTGTTTTTT. Translating gives CAISEGTGRAGELFF. V usage is TRBV10-3 and J usage is TRBJ2-2, with 9 bases lining up with TRBD1. Per germline, CDR1 ENHRY and CDR2 SYGVKD. The CDR3 totals 15 residues. V lost 2 bases and J lost 6; bases outside the gene matches: 4.

The chain joins TRBV4-1 to TRBJ2-5; D remains ambiguous. Germline lookup yields CDR1 MGHRA and CDR2 YSYEKL. V was pared by 2 bases and J by 2 bases, with 9 bases between. The CDR3 contains 14 residues. CDR3 nucleotide sequence: TGCGCCAGCAGCCAAATAATAACACAAGAGACCCAGTACTTC. Translation: CASSQIITQETQYF.

The rearrangement joins TRBV5-1 to TRBJ2-3; D remains ambiguous. The length of the CDR3 is 16 residues. Deletions cut 4 bases from V and 0 bases from J, with 15 bases between. Germline V gene data show CDR1 as SGHRS and CDR2 as YFSETQ. The CDR3 protein is CASSPTDGLSTDTQYF. CDR3 sequence (DNA): TGCGCCAGCAGCCCAACTGACGGGTTAAGCACAGATACGCAGTATTTT.

This clone was observed once. The rearrangement joins TRBV27 to TRBJ2-3, with D hard to call. From germline, CDR1 is MNHEY and CDR2 SMNVEV (reference sequence). CDR3 size: 16 residues. The ends were cut back, 3 bases at V and 2 bases at J, with 15 bases in the middle. The CDR3 DNA reads TGTGCCAGCAGTTTGGGTATCCCTAGATCCACAGATACGCAGTATTTT. Its translation: CASSLGIPRSTDTQYF.

The V call is TRBV7-2, the J call TRBJ2-1; D gene unclear. Germline V gene sequence: CDR1 SGHTA, CDR2 FQGNSA. This CDR3 is 11 amino acids long. Trimming left V 2 bases short and J 8 bases short, with 4 bases between. The CDR3 here is CASSLIDEQFF. The CDR3 bases are TGTGCCAGCAGCTTAATAGATGAGCAGTTCTTC.

This clone was counted once. The chain is built from TRBV7-2 and TRBJ2-5; D is possibly TRBD2 (5 bases). The J call is uncertain, as TRBJ2-7 better fits the DNA end. This CDR3 is 11 amino acids long. The germline V gene has CDR1 SGHTA and CDR2 FQGNSA. The CDR3: CASSRGYEQYF. CDR3 nucleotides: TGTGCCAGCAGCCGCGGGTACGAGCAGTACTTC.

This clone came up once. The chain recombines TRBV4-2 with TRBJ2-1, with 14 bases matching TRBD2. With 4 bases clipped from V and 8 bases from J, the junction kept 7 bases outside the gene matches. Germline values: CDR1 LGHNA, CDR2 YNFKEQ. The CDR3 is 16 residues long. The CDR3 DNA reads TGTGCCAGCAGCCGCCAGACTAGCGGGGGGGCCGATGAGCAGTTCTTC. Translating gives CASSRQTSGGADEQFF.

This sequence joins TRBV11-2 and TRBJ2-2, with 14 bases fitting TRBD2. The CDR3 is 18 amino acids. Germline CDR1 reads SGHAT; CDR2 reads FQNNGV. V lost 3 bases to trimming and J lost 6 bases; unmatched junction nucleotides: 9. The CDR3 is CASSFRGLAGVRAGELFF. The CDR3 DNA is TGTGCCAGCAGCTTTCGGGGACTAGCGGGGGTGAGGGCCGGGGAGCTGTTTTTT. Looking up the rest from reference TRBV11-2 and TRBJ2-2 gives the full variable domain: EAGVAQSPRYKIIEKRQSVAFWCNPISGHATLYWYQQILGQGPKLLIQFQNNGVVDDSQLPKDRFSAERLKGVDSTLKIQPAKLEDSAVYLCASSFRGLAGVRAGELFFGEGSRLTVL.

The chain links TRBV5-4 to TRBJ1-5, with a possible D match to TRBD1 (5 bases). Trimming stripped 2 bases from V and 3 bases from J, with 18 bases between. Germline lookup yields CDR1 SGHNT and CDR2 YYREEE (reference sequence). There are 17 residues in the CDR3. CDR3 bases: TGTGCCAGCAGCTTATCCGGCGGGCAGGGCTACAATCAGCCCCAGCATTTT. Translation: CASSLSGGQGYNQPQHF.

This chain joins TRBV25-1 and TRBJ2-5, with unresolved D. The V gene's germline CDR1 is MGHDK and CDR2 SYGVNS. V dropped 7 bases and J dropped 5 bases, with 11 bases sitting between them. CDR3 length: 12 residues. The CDR3 here is CASIVGWETQYF. In nucleotides, the CDR3 is TGTGCCAGCATTGTGGGTTGGGAGACCCAGTACTTC.

The genes are TRBV7-2 and TRBJ1-5, with a weak D call TRBD1 (6 bases). The CDR3 runs to 14 residues. V was trimmed by 2 bases and J by 2 bases, leaving 7 bases between them. CDR1 and CDR2 from the germline V gene are SGHTA and FQGNSA. CDR3 sequence: CASSLPGGNQPQHF. DNA of the CDR3: TGTGCCAGCAGCTTACCAGGGGGCAATCAGCCCCAGCATTTT.

The chain uses TRBV28 and TRBJ2-7; either TRBD1 or TRBD2 may supply D (5 bases each). V lost 6 bases and J lost 6, with 15 bases in between. Germline CDR1 and CDR2: MDHEN and SYDVKM. This CDR3 is 13 amino acids long. In DNA form, the CDR3 reads TGTGCCAGCAGGTGGACGGGGACGATCGAGCAGTACTTC. This codes for CASRWTGTIEQYF.

This chain connects TRBV4-2 to TRBJ1-2; tentative D call: TRBD1 (5 bases). The CDR3 covers 14 residues. From germline, CDR1 is LGHNA and CDR2 YNFKEQ. V dropped 3 bases and J dropped 3 bases, with 11 bases sitting between them. CDR3 in amino acids: CASSHSGGDYGYTF. The CDR3 bases are TGTGCCAGCAGCCATTCGGGGGGGGACTATGGCTACACCTTC.

V usage is TRBV2 and J usage is TRBJ2-7; 7 nucleotides align to TRBD1. Germline trimming cut 4 bases from V and 2 bases from J; bases unmatched to any gene: 11. CDR3 length: 16 residues. The germline gives CDR1 SNHLY, CDR2 FYNNEI. The CDR3 here is CASSVPTGKNTYEQYF. DNA of the CDR3: TGTGCCAGCAGTGTCCCGACAGGGAAAAATACCTACGAGCAGTACTTC.

The chain employs TRBV6-6 and TRBJ2-1; possible D gene TRBD2, 6 bases. The CDR3 has 11 amino acids. Trimming removed 6 bases at V and 9 bases at J, with 9 bases between. Germline CDR1 and CDR2: MNHNY and SVGAGI (reference sequence). The CDR3 nucleotides read TGTGCCAGCAGCCCCGGGGGTGAGCAGTTCTTC. Encoded protein: CASSPGGEQFF.

The genes are TRBV5-6 and TRBJ2-1; tentatively, D is TRBD2 (6 bases). Germline CDR1 and CDR2: SGHDT and YYEEEE. This CDR3 has 14 residues. The V gene lost 2 bases and the J gene lost 0 bases, with 6 bases spanning the gap. CDR3 sequence: CASSFSGSYNEQFF. The CDR3 nucleotides are TGTGCCAGCAGCTTTAGCGGCTCCTACAATGAGCAGTTCTTC.

V usage is TRBV2 and J usage is TRBJ1-2; no definite D call. This CDR3 spans 13 amino acids. Trimming removed 1 base from V and 3 bases from J, with 6 bases in between. Germline-derived CDR1 and CDR2 are SNHLY and FYNNEI. In DNA, the CDR3 is TGTGCCAGCAGTGAAGACCCGTACTATGGCTACACCTTC. Its protein product is CASSEDPYYGYTF.

This clone was picked up one time. The chain combines TRBV27 with TRBJ2-5, with 7 nucleotides matching TRBD2. The CDR3 sequence is 15 residues long. The J segment lost 2 bases and the V segment lost 6 bases, leaving 9 bases of the junction unmatched. CDR1 and CDR2 from the germline V gene are MNHEY and SMNVEV (reference sequence). The CDR3, as DNA: TGTGCCAGCAGCCTTGGGACGGGGGGACAAGAGACCCAGTACTTC. It encodes CASSLGTGGQETQYF.

The chain employs TRBV6-6 and TRBJ2-1; TRBD2 agrees at 7 bases. The CDR3 totals 16 residues. The junction had 16 bases not matched to a gene; V was cut back by 6 bases and J by 8 bases. Germline V gene lookup returns CDR1 MNHNY and CDR2 SVGAGI (reference sequence). CDR3 protein: CASSHGGRGVYDEQFF. The CDR3 nucleotides are TGTGCCAGCAGCCACGGTGGGAGGGGAGTTTATGATGAGCAGTTCTTC.

The rearrangement joins TRBV25-1 to TRBJ2-1; D is undetermined. The germline gives CDR1 MGHDK, CDR2 SYGVNS. The CDR3 is 15 residues long. V was clipped by 3 bases and J by 0 bases, with 9 bases between them. CDR3 in amino acids: CASSEAQNSYNEQFF. In DNA, the CDR3 is TGTGCCAGCAGTGAGGCACAGAACTCCTACAATGAGCAGTTCTTC.

The chain has TRBV2 and TRBJ2-7; D may be TRBD1 (6 bases). The V end was cut by 6 bases, the J end by 7 bases, with 22 bases between. CDR1 is SNHLY, CDR2 FYNNEI, per germline. The CDR3 is 15 amino acids. As DNA, the CDR3 is TGTGCCAGCAGCGACGGACAGACAACTATTGGGGAGCAGTACTTC. The encoded protein is CASSDGQTTIGEQYF.

CDR3 protein: CASSPIGQTANYGYTF. CDR3 sequence (DNA): TGTGCCAGCAGCCCAATAGGACAGACCGCTAACTATGGCTACACCTTC. The chain recombines TRBV5-6 with TRBJ1-2; perhaps TRBD1 as D (6 bases). This CDR3 contains 16 residues. CDR1 and CDR2 from the germline V gene are SGHDT and YYEEEE. V lost 4 bases to trimming and J lost 0 bases, with 16 bases between them.

DNA for the CDR3: TGTGCCAGTAGCTCAACCCGAGATAGCAATCAGCCCCAGCATTTT. It is translated as CASSSTRDSNQPQHF. The V gene is TRBV19, the J gene TRBJ1-5; no firm D call. The CDR3 consists of 15 residues. The germline V gene encodes CDR1 LNHDA and CDR2 SQIVND (reference sequence). Trimming pared 6 bases from V and 0 bases from J, leaving 12 bases between.

The CDR3: CATSRDGLSTDTQYF. CDR3 bases: TGTGCCACCAGCAGAGATGGGCTTAGCACAGATACGCAGTATTTT. The chain couples TRBV15 to TRBJ2-3; D is unclear. CDR3 length equals 15 residues. V lost 0 bases and J 0 bases, leaving 7 bases between the germline ends. CDR1 is LNHNV and CDR2 is YYDKDF in the germline V gene (reference sequence).

This clone has a handful of counts. The CDR3 sequence is CASSHRKDQPQHF. DNA of the CDR3: TGTGCCAGTAGTCACAGAAAGGATCAGCCCCAGCATTTT. The chain employs TRBV19 and TRBJ1-5; D is undetermined. The CDR3 is 13 residues long. Germline V gene sequence: CDR1 LNHDA, CDR2 SQIVND (reference sequence). V dropped 5 bases and J dropped 5 bases, with 10 bases sitting between them.

This clone occurred once. The rearrangement uses TRBV7-3 and TRBJ2-5; D is unclear. The DNA end is more similar to TRBJ2-7, so the J call may be wrong. The CDR3 length is 15 residues. Germline V CDR1 and CDR2: SGHTA, FQGTGA. The CDR3 region is CASSPEPSVSYEQYF. The DNA for the CDR3 is TGTGCCAGCAGCCCCGAGCCCTCGGTCTCCTACGAGCAGTACTTC.

CDR3 DNA: TGTGCCAGCAGCATACCATTTAGGAACACTGAAGCTTTCTTT. Translation gives CASSIPFRNTEAFF. The chain has TRBV7-2 and TRBJ1-1; D uncertain. The V end lost 5 bases, the J end lost 1 base, and 11 bases lay between the germline ends. This CDR3 comprises 14 residues. The germline CDR1 and CDR2 sequences are SGHTA and FQGNSA.

V and J are TRBV11-2 and TRBJ1-2, with a tentative D call TRBD1 (5 bases). Trimming removed 5 bases from V and 7 bases from J, with 14 bases in between. CDR3 size: 13 residues. Per germline, CDR1 SGHAT and CDR2 FQNNGV. The CDR3 here is CASSPGAASGYTF. In DNA form, the CDR3 reads TGTGCCAGCAGCCCTGGGGCAGCCAGTGGCTACACCTTC.

The sample holds a few counts of this clone. V and J are TRBV18 and TRBJ1-1; D gene ambiguous. Trimming left V 3 bases short and J 1 base short, with 6 bases between. The CDR3 loop spans 13 amino acids. Germline assignment: CDR1 KGHSH and CDR2 LQKENI. CDR3 nucleotide sequence: TGTGCCAGCTCACCCGGGAGGAACACTGAAGCTTTCTTT. Residues: CASSPGRNTEAFF.

This clone has just one count. V gene TRBV29-1 combines with J gene TRBJ1-2; tentative D call: TRBD1 (5 bases). The CDR3 covers 12 residues. CDR1 and CDR2 from the germline V gene are SQVTM and ANQGSEA. Trimming stripped 4 bases from V and 4 bases from J, with 10 bases between. The CDR3 spells CSVATGPYGYTF. In DNA form, the CDR3 reads TGCAGCGTTGCCACGGGGCCCTATGGCTACACCTTC.

J is TRBJ2-3 and V is TRBV2, with TRBD2 matching over 8 bases. The V gene end was trimmed by 6 bases and the J gene end by 2 bases; junction bases not matched to a gene: 4. The germline V gene has CDR1 SNHLY and CDR2 FYNNEI. The CDR3 sequence is 14 residues long. In nucleotides, the CDR3 is TGTGCCAGCAGAAGCGGGGGAACCACAGATACGCAGTATTTT. Amino acids: CASRSGGTTDTQYF. Combining the CDR3 with reference TRBV2 and TRBJ2-3 gives the whole variable domain EPEVTQTPSHQVTQMGQEVILRCVPISNHLYFYWYRQILGQKVEFLVSFYNNEISEKSEIFDDQFSVERPDGSNFTLKIRSTKLEDSAMYFCASRSGGTTDTQYFGPGTRLTVL.